This is a list of T cell receptor beta chains from one sample in a study of cytomegalovirus exposure and HLA in healthy donors. The protocol was immunoSEQ multiplex PCR, while the TCRdb copy is restricted to in-frame clones and leaves out a portion. The data show more than 65,000 clones, less than 80% seen once. Sequencing input: PBMCs. The source is a woman between 50 and 59 years old in good health and CMV-seropositive. Each CDR3 is given with its conserved first and last residue. A D gene is named only where the DNA matches it firmly. Only some rows state a clone size, as once, few, many or a class for expanded clones.

D gene: NA; J gene: TRBJ2-1; V gene: TRBV9; clone size: NA; CDR3 DNA: TGTGCCAGCAGCGTAGGGATAGCGCACTACAATGAGCAGTTCTTC; CDR3 protein: CASSVGIAHYNEQFF
D gene: NA; J gene: TRBJ2-1; V gene: TRBV19; clone size: NA; CDR3 DNA: TGTGCCAGTAGTATTGGCGGTTCAGACGAGCAGTTCTTC; CDR3 protein: CASSIGGSDEQFF
D gene: TRBD2; J gene: TRBJ2-5; V gene: TRBV5-4; clone size: NA; CDR3 DNA: TGTGCCAGCAGCCCATCCGGGGGGGCTGGGAGGGAGACCCAGTACTTC; CDR3 protein: CASSPSGGAGRETQYF
D gene: TRBD1; J gene: TRBJ1-2; V gene: TRBV27; clone size: once; CDR3 DNA: TGTGCCAGCAGAAGGGGGCAGGGGTACTATGGCTACACCTTC; CDR3 protein: CASRRGQGYYGYTF
D gene: NA; J gene: TRBJ2-2; V gene: TRBV12-5; clone size: few; CDR3 DNA: TGTGCTAGTGGGACTCGTGATACCGGGGAGCTGTTTTTT; CDR3 protein: CASGTRDTGELFF
D gene: NA; J gene: TRBJ1-5; V gene: TRBV6-1; clone size: NA; CDR3 DNA: TGTGCCAGCAGTGAAGCTGGGGCGACGGATAGCAATCAGCCCCAGCATTTT; CDR3 protein: CASSEAGATDSNQPQHF
D gene: NA; J gene: TRBJ2-5; V gene: TRBV29-1; clone size: few; CDR3 DNA: TGCAGCGTTGAAGGCGTCCAAGAGACCCAGTACTTC; CDR3 protein: CSVEGVQETQYF
D gene: NA; J gene: TRBJ1-1; V gene: TRBV7-2; clone size: NA; CDR3 DNA: TGTGCCAGCAGCTTAGAAGGGTTTCGGGGGGCTGAAGCTTTCTTT; CDR3 protein: CASSLEGFRGAEAFF
D gene: NA; J gene: TRBJ1-5; V gene: TRBV5-6; clone size: NA; CDR3 DNA: TGTGCCAGCAGCCAGGGGACGGCTTCTAATCAGCCCCAGCATTTT; CDR3 protein: CASSQGTASNQPQHF
D gene: NA; J gene: TRBJ1-2; V gene: TRBV2; clone size: NA; CDR3 DNA: TGTGCCAGCAGTGAAAGTTCGGGGTTCTATGGCTACACCTTC; CDR3 protein: CASSESSGFYGYTF
D gene: NA; J gene: TRBJ2-3; V gene: TRBV11-1; clone size: few; CDR3 DNA: TGTGCCAGCAGCACACGGGGCGGGGTCACTACAGATACGCAGTATTTT; CDR3 protein: CASSTRGGVTTDTQYF
D gene: NA; J gene: TRBJ2-7; V gene: TRBV5-6; clone size: NA; CDR3 DNA: TGTGCCAGCAGCTTGTCAGGGACCTACGAGCAGTACTTC; CDR3 protein: CASSLSGTYEQYF
D gene: TRBD2; J gene: TRBJ2-3; V gene: TRBV9; clone size: few; CDR3 DNA: TGTGCCAGCAGCGTAGGACAGCGGGGGTCAGATACGCAGTATTTT; CDR3 protein: CASSVGQRGSDTQYF
D gene: NA; J gene: TRBJ1-1; V gene: TRBV6-1; clone size: NA; CDR3 DNA: TGTGCCAGCAACCGCGGGTGGAACACTGAAGCTTTCTTT; CDR3 protein: CASNRGWNTEAFF
D gene: NA; J gene: TRBJ1-2; V gene: TRBV6-5; clone size: NA; CDR3 DNA: TGTGCCAGCACGGTCCCTCAATCGGATGGCTACACCTTC; CDR3 protein: CASTVPQSDGYTF
D gene: TRBD2; J gene: TRBJ2-1; V gene: TRBV6-4; clone size: NA; CDR3 DNA: TGTGCCAGCAGTGAGGGGACTAGCGGGTACAATGAGCAGTTCTTC; CDR3 protein: CASSEGTSGYNEQFF
D gene: TRBD2; J gene: TRBJ2-6; V gene: TRBV29-1; clone size: NA; CDR3 DNA: TGCAGCGTTTCAGCGGGGCTCCGCTCTGGGGCCAACGTCCTGACTTTC; CDR3 protein: CSVSAGLRSGANVLTF
D gene: NA; J gene: TRBJ2-1; V gene: TRBV2; clone size: few; CDR3 DNA: TGTGCCAGCAGGCGGGCTCCATTGCTCTACAATGAGCAGTTCTTC; CDR3 protein: CASRRAPLLYNEQFF
D gene: TRBD1; J gene: TRBJ2-3; V gene: TRBV19; clone size: once; CDR3 DNA: TGTGCCAGTAGTATAGATCTCACAGGGGTAGATACGCAGTATTTT; CDR3 protein: CASSIDLTGVDTQYF
D gene: TRBD2; J gene: TRBJ2-1; V gene: TRBV18; clone size: few; CDR3 DNA: TGTGCCAGCTCACAGTTAGCACTAGCGTTTGAGCAGTTCTTC; CDR3 protein: CASSQLALAFEQFF
D gene: NA; J gene: TRBJ1-2; V gene: TRBV2; clone size: NA; CDR3 DNA: TGTGCCAGCAGTGCGGAACAGGGAACGGGCTATGGCTACACCTTC; CDR3 protein: CASSAEQGTGYGYTF
D gene: TRBD1; J gene: TRBJ2-7; V gene: TRBV6-6; clone size: NA; CDR3 DNA: TGTGCCAGCAGTTCCCTCCCAGAGGGGGCGGGCGAGCAGTACTTC; CDR3 protein: CASSSLPEGAGEQYF
D gene: NA; J gene: TRBJ1-1; V gene: TRBV6-1; clone size: NA; CDR3 DNA: TGTGCCAGCAGTGAAGTGGGGCGCGGCACTGAAGCTTTCTTT; CDR3 protein: CASSEVGRGTEAFF
D gene: TRBD2; J gene: TRBJ2-7; V gene: TRBV5-4; clone size: NA; CDR3 DNA: TGTGCCACCGAGGGGGCGGGGGGGGCGGAGTACTTC; CDR3 protein: CATEGAGGAEYF
D gene: NA; J gene: TRBJ1-1; V gene: TRBV19; clone size: NA; CDR3 DNA: TGTGCCAGTAGCCGTAACTTGAACACTGAAGCTTTCTTT; CDR3 protein: CASSRNLNTEAFF
D gene: NA; J gene: TRBJ2-3; V gene: TRBV25-1; clone size: NA; CDR3 DNA: TGTGCCAGCAGTGAATCCGGCAGGCCACCAGATACGCAGTATTTT; CDR3 protein: CASSESGRPPDTQYF
D gene: TRBD1; J gene: TRBJ1-2; V gene: TRBV6-6; clone size: NA; CDR3 DNA: TGTGCCAGCAGCCGAAAGGGACAGGGGGCGAACTATGGCTACACCTTC; CDR3 protein: CASSRKGQGANYGYTF
D gene: NA; J gene: TRBJ1-4; V gene: TRBV5-6; clone size: NA; CDR3 DNA: TGTGCCAGCAGCGATCTTACAGGGAAAAATGAAAAACTGTTTTTT; CDR3 protein: CASSDLTGKNEKLFF
D gene: NA; J gene: TRBJ2-5; V gene: TRBV5-1; clone size: NA; CDR3 DNA: TGCGCCAGCAGCTTGCCCCCTGAGAAGACCCAGTACTTC; CDR3 protein: CASSLPPEKTQYF
D gene: TRBD1; J gene: TRBJ2-5; V gene: TRBV7-6; clone size: NA; CDR3 DNA: TGTGCCAGCAGCTACCGAAAGGGACAGGGGGCGTGGATACGAGAGACCCAGTACTTC; CDR3 protein: CASSYRKGQGAWIRETQYF
D gene: NA; J gene: TRBJ2-3; V gene: TRBV7-2; clone size: NA; CDR3 DNA: TGTGCCAGCAGCTTAGTGGGGGGGGGCCCGGTAGATACGCAGTATTTT; CDR3 protein: CASSLVGGGPVDTQYF
D gene: TRBD1; J gene: TRBJ1-1; V gene: TRBV9; clone size: NA; CDR3 DNA: TGTGCCAGCAGCGCGACAGGGACAACCGAAGAAGCTTTCTTT; CDR3 protein: CASSATGTTEEAFF
D gene: NA; J gene: TRBJ2-1; V gene: TRBV7-5; clone size: NA; CDR3 DNA: TGTGCCAGAAGCTTAGCGCTACCTAGCGGGGGCCGCTCCTACAATGAGCAGTTCTTC; CDR3 protein: CARSLALPSGGRSYNEQFF
D gene: NA; J gene: TRBJ2-3; V gene: TRBV5-6; clone size: NA; CDR3 DNA: TGTGCCAGCAGCCTCGGGATCACAGATACGCAGTATTTT; CDR3 protein: CASSLGITDTQYF
D gene: TRBD1; J gene: TRBJ1-6; V gene: TRBV2; clone size: NA; CDR3 DNA: TGTGCCAGCAGTGAAGGGGCAGGGGGGTCACCCCTCCACTTT; CDR3 protein: CASSEGAGGSPLHF
D gene: NA; J gene: TRBJ2-1; V gene: TRBV9; clone size: NA; CDR3 DNA: TGTGCCAGCAGCGTAGCTTTAAATGAGCAGTTCTTC; CDR3 protein: CASSVALNEQFF
D gene: TRBD2; J gene: TRBJ2-3; V gene: TRBV5-5; clone size: NA; CDR3 DNA: TGTGCCAGCAGCTTGGAGAGCGGGGCTTACACAGATACGCAGTATTTT; CDR3 protein: CASSLESGAYTDTQYF
D gene: NA; J gene: TRBJ2-3; V gene: TRBV7-9; clone size: NA; CDR3 DNA: TGTTCCAGCAGTCCAGAGGGCGATACGCAGTATTTT; CDR3 protein: CSSSPEGDTQYF
D gene: NA; J gene: TRBJ2-3; V gene: TRBV19; clone size: NA; CDR3 DNA: TGTGCCATCTCTTCCGGCAGGGGAGATACGCAGTATTTT; CDR3 protein: CAISSGRGDTQYF
D gene: NA; J gene: TRBJ2-5; V gene: TRBV4-1; clone size: few; CDR3 DNA: TGCGCCAGCAGCCAACGGCAGGGGTCGGGGGAGACCCAGTACTTC; CDR3 protein: CASSQRQGSGETQYF